The present T cell receptor beta chain was sequenced within a study of beta chain features in type 1 diabetes listed by TCRdb under 2018. For the study in its entirety: Patients and healthy donors did not differ in mean age, gender distribution, total cell number or subset yield. Across all samples, approximately 98,000,000 sorted cells were examined, and cell number per subset correlated strongly with RNA yield. In the study, TCRB repertoires of sorted circulating CD4+ T cell subsets from recently diagnosed type 1 diabetes patients were compared with those of matched healthy donors. Regulatory and stem cell-like memory subsets were obtained from only 8 patients and about 8 healthy donors, while naive and central memory subsets were obtained from all 30 or so donors.

All of the isolated RNA was reverse transcribed with the High Capacity cDNA Reverse Transcription Kit, so expressed TCRB transcripts were sequenced. Naive, central memory and regulatory T cell samples underwent deep immunoSEQ sequencing, averaging around 3.7 million total reads per sample. Sorted cells were lysed in RLT buffer and RNA was extracted with DNase-treated RNeasy Micro or Mini kits, depending on cell number. To prevent cross-contamination, each cell subset was processed individually, whereas patient and healthy donor samples were processed jointly. The immunoSEQ multiplex PCR was used to amplify TCRB sequences from cDNA, yielding 87-bp fragments that span the CDR3 region. Sequencing of the amplicons was done on the Illumina HiSeq platform. On the authors' methods: Synthetic template baselines were used to correct PCR bias computationally, reads within Hamming distance 2 were collapsed, and singletons that could not be merged were discarded. Reads were aligned against IMGT to assign V, D and J genes, CDR3 length and insertions or deletions at six rearrangement sites. Clonotype counts were normalized to sorted cell number within each subset before computing true diversity and Gini coefficients with the tcR R package. The overlap coefficient, calculated on TCRB nucleotide sequences, was used to quantify repertoire sharing. Entries here come from immuneACCESS through TCRdb and include only in-frame sequences with V and J called. Some clones fail to appear in such tables; in the studies checked, an unresolved V gene covers under half of the shortfall, and the cause of the remainder is unknown. V and J calls and clone size are those listed in that table; D and trimming were worked out from the DNA. Present in this sample are under 200,000 clones, 10% of which were seen just once. The top ten constitute around 0.48% of the sample.

The V end gives up 5 bases and the J end 3 bases, leaving 12 bases in the junction not matched to a gene. CDR1 and CDR2 (SGHRS, YFSETQ) derive from the germline V gene. The CDR3 starts with the cysteine, ends with the phenylalanine, and has 16 residues. Here the CDR3 DNA is all that survives: 48 bases in frame from base 1. Each donor gave one peripheral blood draw, roughly 110 mL on average, collected into heparinised tubes. A BD FACSAria II and a panel including CD45RO, CCR7, CD25, CD127, CD95 and CD27 were used to sort naive, central memory, regulatory and stem cell-like memory CD4+ T cells. Every sorted population had a purity above 95%. PBMCs were isolated right away by Lymphoprep density gradient centrifugation and were stained directly, without culture. To minimize batch effects, samples were stained and sorted in pairs, one healthy donor with one patient per experiment. About this clone itself: The clone's antigen remains unknown. The sample holds no much larger clone one base away, and base qualities are not on file.

Broad study findings and their caveats: Because the HLA sub-analyses included only small numbers of individuals, any influence of HLA type on TCRB rearrangement was left unresolved. In all four CD4+ subsets, TCRB CDR3 length was moderately but significantly shorter in type 1 diabetes patients. PCR may preferentially amplify shorter templates, but because patient and control samples were amplified and corrected together, any resulting skew would affect both groups equally. Naive, central memory and regulatory TCRB repertoires appeared more similar among patients than among healthy donors. Because cDNA was sequenced instead of genomic DNA, highly expressing activated cells could be over-represented, though the groups showed no difference in activation or CD3 levels. Patients with type 1 diabetes made fewer insertions and deleted more nucleotides at VDJ recombination sites, implying thymic rearrangement abnormalities.

This receptor was taken from a young man with type 1 diabetes. Sequenced sample: central memory CD4+ T cells from blood. The chain joins TRBV5-1 to TRBJ1-1, and 8 junction bases match TRBD1. The bases read TGCGCCAGCAGTCTCTCACCACCGGGACAGGACACTGAAGCTTTCTTT. It translates to CASSLSPPGQDTEAFF.